Following are 23 T cell receptor beta chains from one sample sequenced in a study of blood T cell repertoires in COVID-19. Sequenced by immunoSEQ multiplex PCR; TCRdb stores in-frame clones only, minus some. The sample consists of a few hundred thousand clones, almost 90% of them appearing once. The sequencing sample was made of peripheral blood. The receptors were gathered from a woman in her sixties with COVID-19, enrolled during active disease.

This rearrangement joins TRBV7-3 to TRBJ2-1; 11 bases align to TRBD2. V trimming: 1 base; J trimming: 1 base; junction bases outside the gene matches: 6. This CDR3 has 18 amino acids. CDR1 and CDR2 from the germline V gene are SGHTA and FQGTGA. The chain's CDR3 is CASSLIASGGPSYNEQFF. The CDR3 nucleotides are TGTGCCAGCAGCTTAATTGCTAGCGGGGGGCCGTCCTACAATGAGCAGTTCTTC.

The V and J genes are TRBV6-5 and TRBJ1-1; 8 bases match TRBD1. Germline loops: CDR1 MNHEY, CDR2 SVGAGI. The CDR3 has 15 residues. V was pared by 4 bases and J by 5 bases, with 9 bases of the junction left unmatched. The CDR3 reads CASSFRTGRGTEAFF. As DNA, the CDR3 is TGTGCCAGCAGTTTCCGGACAGGGCGGGGGACTGAAGCTTTCTTT.

This chain links TRBV3-1 (or the pseudogene TRBV3-2) with TRBJ1-6; D not resolved. V gave up 2 bases and J gave up 5 bases, with 7 bases separating them. The CDR3 extends over 14 amino acids. From germline, CDR1 is LGHDT and CDR2 YNNKEL (reference sequence). CDR3 nucleotide sequence: TGTGCCAGCAGCCAATTCCAGGATAATTCACCCCTCCACTTT. It codes for CASSQFQDNSPLHF.

As regards this clone: A single base separates this from a much larger clone, so it may be a read error. This sequence joins TRBV11-3 and TRBJ1-1; D call uncertain. This CDR3 region has 13 residues. CDR1 SGHNT and CDR2 YENEEA come from the germline V gene. V was shortened by 6 bases and J by 1 base, with 9 bases between the two germline ends. This CDR3 is CASSQSPNTEAFF. The CDR3 DNA reads TGTGCCAGCAGTCAAAGCCCGAACACTGAAGCTTTCTTT.

The chain employs TRBV5-4 and TRBJ2-7; TRBD2 matches at 8 bases. Germline CDR1 and CDR2: SGHNT and YYREEE (reference sequence). J lost 0 bases, V lost 4 bases, and 6 bases had no gene match. The CDR3 spans 15 residues. DNA of the CDR3: TGTGCCAGCAGCCGGGTAGCGGGGACCTCCTACGAGCAGTACTTC. It is translated as CASSRVAGTSYEQYF.

The V and J genes are TRBV12-2 and TRBJ2-7; the D call TRBD1 from the table was never checked on the DNA. TRBV12-2 is designated a pseudogene. The CDR3 runs to 15 residues. The CDR3, as DNA: TGTGCAAGTCGCCACCCCACAGGGAACGGCTACGAGCAGTACTTC. Amino acid sequence: CASRHPTGNGYEQYF.

The CDR3 DNA sequence: TGTGCCAGCAGTCACCGGGACAGGGAGGGCTATGGCTACACCTTC. Protein sequence: CASSHRDREGYGYTF. This chain links TRBV27 with TRBJ1-2, with 9 bases fitting TRBD1. Looked up from germline, CDR1 is MNHEY and CDR2 is SMNVEV (reference sequence). CDR3 size: 15 residues. V was pared by 5 bases and J by 4 bases, with 8 bases of the junction left unmatched.

The chain combines TRBV24-1 with TRBJ1-1; D remains ambiguous. V lost 9 bases to trimming and J lost 0 bases, with 13 bases between them. Germline V lookup: CDR1 KGHDR, CDR2 SFDVKD. There are 14 residues in the CDR3. For the CDR3, the DNA is TGTGCCACCGGGAGGCAAAACCTGAACACTGAAGCTTTCTTT. Translating it yields CATGRQNLNTEAFF.

The chain couples TRBV19 to TRBJ1-4, with unresolved D. The CDR3 has 15 amino acids. Germline CDR1 and CDR2: LNHDA and SQIVND (reference sequence). The V gene lost 3 bases and the J gene lost 4 bases, with 12 bases spanning the gap. The chain's CDR3 is CASSIRGNSNEKLFF. CDR3 sequence (DNA): TGTGCCAGTAGTATTAGAGGGAACAGTAATGAAAAACTGTTTTTT. The full variable domain, rest sourced from reference TRBV19 and TRBJ1-4, is DGGITQSPKYLFRKEGQNVTLSCEQNLNHDAMYWYRQDPGQGLRLIYYSQIVNDFQKGDIAEGYSVSREKKESFPLTVTSAQKNPTAFYLCASSIRGNSNEKLFFGSGTQLSVL.

The genes are TRBV24-1 and TRBJ2-3; 9 bases align to TRBD2. Germline CDR1 and CDR2: KGHDR and SFDVKD. The CDR3 has 15 amino acids. V lost 7 bases, J lost 4 bases, and 8 bases stayed unmatched. CDR3 in DNA: TGTGCCACCAGCATGGGACAGCGGGGGGCAGATACGCAGTATTTT. Translating it yields CATSMGQRGADTQYF.

This sequence joins TRBV4-3 and TRBJ2-2; 7 bases fit TRBD1. Trimming removed 0 bases from V and 7 bases from J; junction bases left unmatched: 5. The germline V gene has CDR1 LGHNA and CDR2 YSLEER. The CDR3 runs to 15 residues. This chain's CDR3 is CASSQDITGVGELFF. The CDR3 DNA is TGCGCCAGCAGCCAAGATATAACAGGGGTCGGGGAGCTGTTTTTT.

The genes are TRBV7-2 and TRBJ1-2; 8 bases line up with TRBD1. The trim removed 5 bases at V and 4 bases at J, leaving 12 bases unmatched. The germline V gene has CDR1 SGHTA and CDR2 FQGNSA. CDR3 length: 16 amino acids. The CDR3: CASSAIMTGEVYGYTF. CDR3 in DNA: TGTGCCAGCAGCGCCATTATGACAGGGGAGGTCTATGGCTACACCTTC.

V is TRBV9 and J is TRBJ1-1; 8 bases match TRBD1. This CDR3 has 14 amino acids. After removal of 5 bases from V and 5 bases from J, the junction contained 8 bases not matched to a gene. Germline CDR1 and CDR2: SGDLS and YYNGEE. The CDR3 DNA sequence: TGTGCCAGCAGGGACGACAGGGGCGGGACTGAAGCTTTCTTT. Translating gives CASRDDRGGTEAFF.

This clone was counted a single time. This rearrangement joins TRBV9 to TRBJ1-2; 9 bases map to TRBD1. Germline V lookup: CDR1 SGDLS, CDR2 YYNGEE. V shed 0 bases, J shed 6 bases, and the junction held 6 bases outside the gene matches. CDR3 length equals 15 residues. The CDR3 here is CASSVARDRANGYTF. In DNA, the CDR3 is TGTGCCAGCAGCGTAGCTAGGGACAGGGCCAATGGCTACACCTTC.

The gene calls are TRBV27 and TRBJ2-3; 7 nucleotides align to TRBD2. V shed 8 bases and J 7 bases; nucleotides not matched to a gene: 12. CDR1 and CDR2 from the germline V gene are MNHEY and SMNVEV (reference sequence). The CDR3 has 14 amino acids. CDR3 in DNA: TGTGCCAGCGGGGGGGACGGCCGCAGGAATACGCAGTATTTT. The encoded protein is CASGGDGRRNTQYF.

The chain couples TRBV7-2 to TRBJ2-1; 8 bases fit TRBD2. The J segment lost 3 bases and the V segment lost 5 bases, leaving 9 bases of the junction unmatched. Germline V gives CDR1 SGHTA, CDR2 FQGNSA. This CDR3 has 16 residues. The CDR3 bases are TGTGCCAGCAGCGCACCCGGGACTAGTGTCTACAATGAGCAGTTCTTC. Translation: CASSAPGTSVYNEQFF.

This sequence joins TRBV19 and TRBJ1-5; TRBD1 matches 7 bases. V was pared by 10 bases and J by 1 base, with 10 bases of the junction left unmatched. The CDR3 contains 15 residues. Germline loops: CDR1 LNHDA, CDR2 SQIVND (reference sequence). CDR3 DNA sequence: TGTGCCACCAGAGGGGGCGCGGGAAGCAATCAGCCCCAGCATTTT. Its protein is CATRGGAGSNQPQHF. Filled out from reference TRBV19 and TRBJ1-5, the complete variable domain reads DGGITQSPKYLFRKEGQNVTLSCEQNLNHDAMYWYRQDPGQGLRLIYYSQIVNDFQKGDIAEGYSVSREKKESFPLTVTSAQKNPTAFYLCATRGGAGSNQPQHFGDGTRLSIL.

This clone occurred once. The rearrangement uses TRBV6-5 and TRBJ1-2; D possibly corresponds to TRBD1 (5 bases). CDR1 is MNHEY, CDR2 SVGAGI, per germline. V shed 6 bases and J shed 7 bases, with 18 bases lying between them. This CDR3 is built from 14 residues. CDR3 sequence reads: CASRGPGVYGGYTF. CDR3 DNA sequence: TGTGCCAGCAGGGGACCGGGAGTGTACGGTGGCTACACCTTC.

The chain links TRBV11-2 to TRBJ1-3; 7 bases are shared with TRBD1. The V gene end was trimmed by 1 base and the J gene end by 2 bases; junction bases not matched to a gene: 2. The CDR3 is made up of 15 amino acids. CDR1 is SGHAT and CDR2 is FQNNGV in the germline V gene. This CDR3 reads CASSLGGGPGNTIYF. CDR3 nucleotide sequence: TGTGCCAGCAGCTTAGGAGGGGGCCCTGGAAACACCATATATTTT. Combining the CDR3 with reference TRBV11-2 and TRBJ1-3 gives the whole variable domain EAGVAQSPRYKIIEKRQSVAFWCNPISGHATLYWYQQILGQGPKLLIQFQNNGVVDDSQLPKDRFSAERLKGVDSTLKIQPAKLEDSAVYLCASSLGGGPGNTIYFGEGSWLTVV.

The chain combines TRBV15 with TRBJ2-5; 9 bases line up with TRBD1. The CDR3 is 17 residues long. CDR1 LNHNV and CDR2 YYDKDF come from the germline V gene (reference sequence). V lost 2 bases, J lost 1 base, and 8 bases stayed unmatched. CDR3 coding DNA: TGTGCCACCAGCAGAAGGACAGGGGCGTCCTCCCAAGAGACCCAGTACTTC. The encoded protein is CATSRRTGASSQETQYF.

The J gene is TRBJ2-7, the V gene TRBV19; 9 bases are shared with TRBD1. Germline loops: CDR1 LNHDA, CDR2 SQIVND (reference sequence). This CDR3 has 16 residues. Trimming took 6 bases from V and 2 from J; bases not matched to a gene: 11. In DNA, the CDR3 is TGTGCCAGTAGACACACAGCGGGACAGGGAACCTACGAGCAGTACTTC. This codes for CASRHTAGQGTYEQYF.

J is TRBJ2-7 and V is TRBV19, with TRBD1 identical over 10 bases. The V gene's germline CDR1 is LNHDA and CDR2 SQIVND (reference sequence). The CDR3 consists of 14 residues. V was clipped by 5 bases and J by 5 bases; unmatched bases: 6. As DNA, the CDR3 is TGTGCCAGTAGTCACAGACAGGGGGCCGACGAGCAGTACTTC. The encoded protein is CASSHRQGADEQYF. Full variable domain (remainder filled in from reference TRBV19 and TRBJ2-7): DGGITQSPKYLFRKEGQNVTLSCEQNLNHDAMYWYRQDPGQGLRLIYYSQIVNDFQKGDIAEGYSVSREKKESFPLTVTSAQKNPTAFYLCASSHRQGADEQYFGPGTRLTVT.

The gene calls are TRBV6-2 or TRBV6-3 and TRBJ1-4; D may be TRBD1 (5 bases). Trimming pared 4 bases from V and 6 bases from J, leaving 9 bases between. CDR1 and CDR2 (germline): MNHEY, SVGEGT. The CDR3 has 13 residues. The CDR3 nucleotides are TGTGCCAGCAGTTGGGGCAAGGATGAAAAACTGTTTTTT. It translates to CASSWGKDEKLFF.